The rows below give T cell receptor beta chains drawn from one sample of a study of response to subunit inactivated influenza vaccine. TCRdb independently ran MiXCR on the RT-PCR reads; one entry per CDR3 protein. The profile covers 250,000 to 350,000 distinct CDR3 sequences, with roughly 20% appearing a single time and about a tenth taken by the ten largest. The sample was PBMCs from blood, taken about 20 months after vaccination. These receptors were obtained from a man aged 50 to 69 who received an inactivated influenza vaccine. Both conserved end residues are trimmed from each CDR3.

j_call v_call cdr3_aa
TRBJ2-1 TRBV3-1 ASSQGLREGVIQGNEQF
TRBJ2-7 TRBV10-3 AGSDIQGYEQY
TRBJ2-2 TRBV20-1 SAGAWGGTNTGELF
TRBJ2-3 TRBV10-2 ASSLLSVTDTQY
TRBJ2-4 TRBV19 ASTAWPPMAKNIQY
TRBJ2-1 TRBV7-9 ASSPGQGVFSYNEQF
TRBJ2-1 TRBV20-1 SGSPYNEQF
TRBJ1-6 TRBV28 ASIPQGRGNSPLH
TRBJ2-7 TRBV10-3 AISDPGLAGSSYEQY
TRBJ2-1 TRBV6-1 ASTQREKSHEQF
TRBJ2-1 TRBV20-1 SALGEDQYNEQF
TRBJ2-2 TRBV5-1 ASRGNTGLNTGELF
TRBJ1-2 TRBV11-2 ASSLGGSLDAVRLGYT
TRBJ2-1 TRBV5-1 ASSPRTSGAYNEQF
TRBJ2-2 TRBV7-6 ASSSGTPNTGELF
TRBJ1-2 TRBV7-2 ASSLSRNSGDYGYT
TRBJ2-2 TRBV11-2 ASSLRFSGELF
TRBJ2-3 TRBV5-6 ASSFRSTTNTQY
TRBJ2-7 TRBV11-2 ASSYLGQAPY
TRBJ2-7 TRBV28 ASSPPIGASSYEQY
TRBJ2-1 TRBV14 ASSHRGRGYEQF
TRBJ1-2 TRBV6-1 ASSEHSGTVKMGYT
TRBJ1-1 TRBV5-1 ASSLGTGAGTEAF
TRBJ1-1 TRBV9 ASSGTVTNTEAF